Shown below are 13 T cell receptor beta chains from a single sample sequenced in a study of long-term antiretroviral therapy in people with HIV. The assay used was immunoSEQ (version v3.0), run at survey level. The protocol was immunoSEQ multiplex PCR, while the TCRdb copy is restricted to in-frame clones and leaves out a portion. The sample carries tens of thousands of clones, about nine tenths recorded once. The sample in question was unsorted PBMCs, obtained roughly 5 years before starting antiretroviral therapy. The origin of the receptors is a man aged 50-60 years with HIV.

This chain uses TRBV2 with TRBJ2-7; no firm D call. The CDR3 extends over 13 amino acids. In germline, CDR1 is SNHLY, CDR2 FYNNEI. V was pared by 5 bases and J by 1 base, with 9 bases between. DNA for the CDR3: TGTGCCAGCAGTCAGACACTTTCCTACGAGCAGTACTTC. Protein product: CASSQTLSYEQYF.

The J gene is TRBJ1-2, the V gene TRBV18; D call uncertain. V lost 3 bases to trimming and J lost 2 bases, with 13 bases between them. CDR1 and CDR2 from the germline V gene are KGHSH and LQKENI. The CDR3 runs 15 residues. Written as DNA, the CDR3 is TGTGCCAGCTCACCCCAGGCTGAAACCAACTATGGCTACACCTTC. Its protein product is CASSPQAETNYGYTF.

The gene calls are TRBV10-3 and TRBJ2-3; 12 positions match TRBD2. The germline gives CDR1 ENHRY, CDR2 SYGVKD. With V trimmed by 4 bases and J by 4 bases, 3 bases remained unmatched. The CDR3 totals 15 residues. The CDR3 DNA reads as TGTGCCATCAGTGCTAGCGGGAGGGCCGCAGATACGCAGTATTTT. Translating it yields CAISASGRAADTQYF.

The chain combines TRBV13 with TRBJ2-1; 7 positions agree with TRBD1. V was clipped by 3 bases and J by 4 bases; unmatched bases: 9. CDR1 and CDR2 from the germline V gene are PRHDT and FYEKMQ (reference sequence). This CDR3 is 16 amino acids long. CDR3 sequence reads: CASSFFRDSGYNEQFF. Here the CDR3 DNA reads TGTGCCAGCAGCTTCTTCCGGGACAGCGGATACAATGAGCAGTTCTTC.

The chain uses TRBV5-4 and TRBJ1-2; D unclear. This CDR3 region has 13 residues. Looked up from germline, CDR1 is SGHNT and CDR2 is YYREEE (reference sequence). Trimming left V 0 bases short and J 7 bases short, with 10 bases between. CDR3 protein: CASSLVRGGGYTF. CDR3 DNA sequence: TGTGCCAGCAGCTTGGTTCGGGGTGGTGGCTACACCTTC.

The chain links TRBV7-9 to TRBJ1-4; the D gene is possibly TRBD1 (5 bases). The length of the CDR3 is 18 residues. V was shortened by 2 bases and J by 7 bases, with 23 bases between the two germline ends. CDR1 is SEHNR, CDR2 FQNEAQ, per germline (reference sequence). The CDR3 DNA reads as TGTGCCAGCAGCTTATCGGAGGGTTTGGGGGTGTGGCGTGAAAAACTGTTTTTT. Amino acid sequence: CASSLSEGLGVWREKLFF.

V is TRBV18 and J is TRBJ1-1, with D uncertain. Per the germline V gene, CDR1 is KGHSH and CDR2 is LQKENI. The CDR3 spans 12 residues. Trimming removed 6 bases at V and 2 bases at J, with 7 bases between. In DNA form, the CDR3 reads TGTGCCAGCTCCACGCCTAACACTGAAGCTTTCTTT. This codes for CASSTPNTEAFF. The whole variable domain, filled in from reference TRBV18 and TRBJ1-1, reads NAGVMQNPRHLVRRRGQEARLRCSPMKGHSHVYWYRQLPEEGLKFMVYLQKENIIDESGMPKERFSAEFPKEGPSILRIQQVVRGDSAAYFCASSTPNTEAFFGQGTRLTVV.

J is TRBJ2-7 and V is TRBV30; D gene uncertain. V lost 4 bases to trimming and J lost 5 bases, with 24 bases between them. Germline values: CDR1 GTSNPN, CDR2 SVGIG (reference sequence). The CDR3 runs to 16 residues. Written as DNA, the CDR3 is TGTGCCTGGATTAGAGAGCTCAGTGGGGAAAAGGACGAGCAGTACTTC. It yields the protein CAWIRELSGEKDEQYF.

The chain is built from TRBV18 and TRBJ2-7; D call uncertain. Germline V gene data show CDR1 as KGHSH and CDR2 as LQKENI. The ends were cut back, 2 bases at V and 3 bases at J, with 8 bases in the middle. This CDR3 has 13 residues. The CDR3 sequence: CASSPGRDYEQYF. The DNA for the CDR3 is TGTGCCAGCTCACCAGGAAGGGACTACGAGCAGTACTTC.

CDR3 protein: CASSLYGGEETQYF. The CDR3, as DNA: TGTGCCAGCAGCCTCTACGGGGGGGAAGAGACCCAGTACTTC. The chain combines TRBV5-4 with TRBJ2-5, with 8 nucleotides matching TRBD2. Germline trimming cut 4 bases from V and 3 bases from J; bases unmatched to any gene: 5. Germline CDR1 reads SGHNT; CDR2 reads YYREEE (reference sequence). The CDR3 loop spans 14 amino acids.

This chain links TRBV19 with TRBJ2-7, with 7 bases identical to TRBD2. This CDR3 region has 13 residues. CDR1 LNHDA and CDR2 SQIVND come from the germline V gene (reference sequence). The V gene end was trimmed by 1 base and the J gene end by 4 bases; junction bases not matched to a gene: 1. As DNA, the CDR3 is TGTGCCAGTAGTATAGGGGGGGGTTACGAGCAGTACTTC. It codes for CASSIGGGYEQYF.

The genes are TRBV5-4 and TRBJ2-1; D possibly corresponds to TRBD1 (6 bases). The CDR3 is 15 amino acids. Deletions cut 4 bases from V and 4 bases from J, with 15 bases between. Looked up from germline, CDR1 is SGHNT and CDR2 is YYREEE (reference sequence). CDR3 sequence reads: CASSPGDPQYNEQFF. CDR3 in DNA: TGTGCCAGCAGCCCAGGGGATCCACAATACAATGAGCAGTTCTTC.

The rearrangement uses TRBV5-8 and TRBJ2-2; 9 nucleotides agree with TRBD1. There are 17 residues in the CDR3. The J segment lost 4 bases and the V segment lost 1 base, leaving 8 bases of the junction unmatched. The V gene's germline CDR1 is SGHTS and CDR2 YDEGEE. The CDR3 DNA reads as TGTGCCAGCAGCTTGAGAGGGACAGGGTCGGCCACCGGGGAGCTGTTTTTT. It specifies CASSLRGTGSATGELFF.